This T cell receptor beta chain derives from a study of T cells in Graves' hyperthyroidism and ophthalmopathy. Study in general: Peripheral blood draws took place at initial diagnosis, ahead of any treatment.

Uncontrolled infection, other autoimmune disease, pregnancy or lactation barred patients from enrollment. Using RNA transcripts as the source, TCR beta CDR3 regions were amplified. Using the HTBI primer set, a first-round RT-PCR was run on the TCR CDR3. TCRdb processed the multiplex PCR reads anew with MiXCR; each CDR3 protein has one entry. Of 500,000 to 550,000 distinct CDR3 sequences listed, under 25% are singletons. The receptor was isolated from a man younger than 35 with Graves' hyperthyroidism. The material sequenced was blood.

This chain's CDR3 is CASSRVAGGVYEQYF. The CDR3 DNA follows: TGTGCCAGCAGCCGGGTAGCGGGAGGAGTCTACGAGCAGTACTTC. V usage is TRBV28 and J usage is TRBJ2-7; TRBD2 agrees at 10 bases. Germline CDR1 reads MDHEN; CDR2 reads SYDVKM. V gave up 6 bases and J gave up 3 bases; unmatched junction bases: 8. The CDR3 length is 15 residues.